These 7 T cell receptor beta chains were all obtained from the same sample, sequenced in a study of T cell responses to AZD1222 COVID-19 vaccine. The method was immunoSEQ multiplex PCR; TCRdb's version includes in-frame clones alone and lacks a portion of them. The sample carries some 140,000 clones, approximately 90% recorded once. This specimen consisted of peripheral blood, obtained on day 0 of AZD1222 vaccination. These receptors came from an adult in good health.

The rearrangement links TRBV7-3 to TRBJ2-3; D is tentatively TRBD1 or TRBD2 (5 bases each). Trimming shortened V by 5 bases and J by 6 bases, and 18 bases separated the two germline ends. Germline CDR1 SGHTA, CDR2 FQGTGA. CDR3 size: 15 residues. The CDR3 DNA reads TGTGCCAGCAGCCTCATCGGGACCCGCCCCGATACGCAGTATTTT. Its translation is CASSLIGTRPDTQYF.

The chain uses TRBV27 and TRBJ1-4; 7 nucleotides match TRBD1. This CDR3 spans 16 amino acids. Germline V gives CDR1 MNHEY, CDR2 SMNVEV (reference sequence). V dropped 5 bases and J dropped 0; count of bases not matched to a gene: 6. CDR3 sequence: CASSRTGVATNEKLFF. CDR3 DNA sequence: TGTGCCAGCAGTCGAACAGGGGTTGCAACTAATGAAAAACTGTTTTTT.

The J gene is TRBJ2-2, the V gene TRBV7-2; TRBD2 matches 11 bases. The CDR3 contains 16 residues. Germline V gene lookup returns CDR1 SGHTA and CDR2 FQGNSA. The V gene end was trimmed by 5 bases and the J gene end by 6 bases; junction bases not matched to a gene: 8. The CDR3 protein is CASSRPTSGRSGELFF. CDR3 sequence (DNA): TGTGCCAGCAGCCGGCCAACTAGCGGGAGATCCGGGGAGCTGTTTTTT.

V usage is TRBV18 and J usage is TRBJ2-3; D remains unclear. Trimming left V 3 bases short and J 0 bases short, with 13 bases between. CDR1 KGHSH and CDR2 LQKENI come from the germline V gene. The CDR3 sequence is 16 residues long. CDR3 DNA: TGTGCCAGCTCACCGGTGTCAGCCATTAGCACAGATACGCAGTATTTT. Translation gives CASSPVSAISTDTQYF.

V gene TRBV5-4 combines with J gene TRBJ2-1, with 8 bases that match TRBD2. V was pared by 1 base and J by 6 bases, with 6 bases of the junction left unmatched. The length of the CDR3 is 15 residues. Per the germline V gene, CDR1 is SGHNT and CDR2 is YYREEE (reference sequence). The CDR3 DNA is TGTGCCAGCAGCTTGTCTAGCGGGTTTCTCAATGAGCAGTTCTTC. It is translated as CASSLSSGFLNEQFF.

The chain carries TRBV15 and TRBJ2-1; D gene uncertain. The V end was cut by 4 bases, the J end by 5 bases, with 6 bases between. Per the germline V gene, CDR1 is LNHNV and CDR2 is YYDKDF (reference sequence). The CDR3 is 12 amino acids. The CDR3 protein is CATSIGHNEQFF. CDR3 nucleotides: TGTGCCACCAGCATTGGTCACAATGAGCAGTTCTTC.

The CDR3 protein is CARVGTVNQPQHF. CDR3 nucleotides: TGTGCCAGGGTCGGGACAGTCAATCAGCCCCAGCATTTT. The chain joins TRBV7-8 to TRBJ1-5; 7 bases fit TRBD1. Germline V gene data show CDR1 as SGHVS and CDR2 as FQNEAQ. With 9 bases clipped from V and 3 bases from J, the junction kept 5 bases outside the gene matches. The CDR3 spans 13 residues.